The 7 T cell receptor beta chains given below trace back to one sample, sequenced in a study of T cells in Graves' hyperthyroidism and ophthalmopathy. Template material for amplifying TCR beta CDR3 regions consisted of RNA transcripts. Using the HTBI primer set, a first-round RT-PCR was run on the TCR CDR3. MiXCR, run by TCRdb on the multiplex PCR reads, gives a single entry per CDR3 protein. The table records a few hundred thousand distinct CDR3 sequences, 46% of them present only once. Source material: peripheral blood or thyroid tissue (not recorded which). These receptor sequences come from a woman aged 18-29 years with Graves' hyperthyroidism.

The rearrangement uses TRBV7-9 and TRBJ2-7; D gene unclear. The CDR3 sequence is 12 residues long. Germline CDR1 and CDR2: SEHNR and FQNEAQ (reference sequence). The V end lost 8 bases, the J end lost 4 bases, and 12 bases lay between the germline ends. The CDR3 sequence: CASLEKPYEQYF. The CDR3 DNA follows: TGTGCCAGCCTTGAGAAACCGTACGAGCAGTACTTC.

This chain uses TRBV7-6 with TRBJ2-7; TRBD2 agrees at 12 bases. Germline V gives CDR1 SGHVS, CDR2 FNYEAQ. This CDR3 is 16 amino acids long. Trimming cost V 5 bases and J 6 bases; bases outside gene matches: 11. Written as DNA, the CDR3 is TGTGCCAGCAGCCTGGCGACTAGCGGGGGTGCCGCCGAGCAGTACTTC. Translated, it gives CASSLATSGGAAEQYF.

About this clonotype: It may be a read error: a sequence one base away is much more abundant. The rearrangement uses TRBV6-5 and TRBJ2-7; possible D gene TRBD1, 5 bases. The CDR3 has 14 amino acids. Trimming removed 4 bases at V and 4 bases at J, with 14 bases between. Per the germline V gene, CDR1 is MNHEY and CDR2 is SVGAGI. In DNA form, the CDR3 reads TGTGCCAGCAGTTTCTCGACCCAGGGATACGAGCAGTACTTC. Amino acid sequence: CASSFSTQGYEQYF.

This clonotype was recorded at least ten times. The rearrangement links TRBV11-1 to TRBJ2-5, with unresolved D. The germline V gene encodes CDR1 SGHAT and CDR2 FQDESV (reference sequence). Trimming took 6 bases from V and 2 from J, leaving 13 bases between them. This CDR3 is built from 14 residues. The chain's CDR3 is CASRHEAGQETQYF. DNA for the CDR3: TGTGCCAGCAGGCACGAGGCAGGACAAGAGACCCAGTACTTC.

V usage is TRBV7-2 and J usage is TRBJ2-7; D not certain. The better agreement between TRBJ2-1 and the DNA end casts doubt on the J call. The germline V gene has CDR1 SGHTA and CDR2 FQGNSA. This CDR3 comprises 15 residues. The CDR3 bases are TGTGCCAGCAGCTCCGATCAGCACCCTGGGGATAAGCAGTTCTTC. It yields the protein CASSSDQHPGDKQFF.

This clonotype has at least ten counts. V usage is TRBV24-1 and J usage is TRBJ1-2; D is ambiguous. Trimming removed 3 bases from V and 3 bases from J, with 10 bases in between. The germline gives CDR1 KGHDR, CDR2 SFDVKD. The CDR3 is 14 amino acids. In DNA form, the CDR3 reads TGTGCCACCAGTGATATGGACGTAGACTATGGCTACACCTTC. Translation: CATSDMDVDYGYTF.

The count of this clonotype is one. This rearrangement joins TRBV2 to TRBJ1-5; a weak D match, TRBD1 (5 bases). V lost 6 bases to trimming and J lost 4 bases, with 16 bases between them. The CDR3 contains 15 residues. Germline CDR1 SNHLY, CDR2 FYNNEI. The CDR3 DNA follows: TGTGCCAGCAGGTCCTTGTTCGGGACTAATCAGCCCCAGCATTTT. It translates to CASRSLFGTNQPQHF.